These T cell receptor beta chains were read from a single sample in a study of blood T cells in healthy people across ages. One entry per CDR3 protein, called by TCRdb with MiXCR from the 5' RACE reads. This sample carries 1,500,000 or so distinct CDR3 sequences, approximately 60% of them seen once, and the ten largest clones take more than 6%. Sequencing input: blood. Receptors originate from a man aged 18 to 29 in good health. Both conserved end residues are part of each CDR3. D genes are given only for firm matches. Not every row has a clone size; where given, it reads once, few, many or a size class.

V gene	J gene	D gene	clone size	CDR3 length	CDR3 DNA	CDR3 protein
TRBV27	TRBJ1-2	NA	NA	14	TGTGCCAGCAGTCCGATAATGGTTAACTATGGCTACACCTTC	CASSPIMVNYGYTF
TRBV6-1	TRBJ2-5	NA	NA	14	TGTGCCAGCAGTGAAGTGGTGGGTGCAGAGACCCAGTACTTC	CASSEVVGAETQYF
TRBV6-6	TRBJ1-5	NA	few	10	TGTGCCAGCAGCAGAGATCCCCAGCATTTT	CASSRDPQHF
TRBV18	TRBJ1-1	TRBD1	NA	16	TGTGCCAGCTCACCACGGACAGGGGCTACGAACACTGAAGCTTTCTTT	CASSPRTGATNTEAFF
TRBV28	TRBJ2-7	NA	few	14	TGTGCCAGCACCCAACCGGGGACCATTTACGAGCAGTACTTC	CASTQPGTIYEQYF
TRBV28	TRBJ2-5	TRBD2	NA	17	TGTGCCAGCAGTTTATTAAGGCTAGCGGGAGATCAAGAGACCCAGTACTTC	CASSLLRLAGDQETQYF
TRBV29-1	TRBJ1-2	NA	few	11	TGCAGCGTTGACAGGGACTATGGCTACACCTTC	CSVDRDYGYTF
TRBV20-1	TRBJ2-2	NA	few	15	TGCAGTGCTCCCGGGGGTCTGAGGGACACCGGGGAGCTGTTTTTT	CSAPGGLRDTGELFF
TRBV29-1	TRBJ2-3	NA	NA	16	TGCAGCGTTGAAGGGACTTCCTCAGGACGGGCAGATACGCAGTATTTT	CSVEGTSSGRADTQYF
TRBV27	TRBJ2-6	NA	few	17	TGTGCCAGCAGTTTAGAAGGAATGAGCCCTGGGGCCAACGTCCTGACTTTC	CASSLEGMSPGANVLTF
TRBV27	TRBJ2-7	NA	once	12	TGTGCCAGCGGCTACCAGGGCTACGAGCAGTACTTC	CASGYQGYEQYF
TRBV28	TRBJ1-2	TRBD1	NA	14	TGTGTCAGCAGGTGGACAGGGTATAACTATGGCTACACCTTC	CVSRWTGYNYGYTF
TRBV20-1	TRBJ2-7	TRBD1	NA	15	TGCAGTGCTAGAGCGGACAGGGGAAGTGTATACGAGCAGTACTTC	CSARADRGSVYEQYF
TRBV12-3/TRBV12-4	TRBJ2-5	NA	few	18	TGTGCCAGCAGTTTCTGGACTAGCAACCCCAGGGGGCAAGAGACCCAGTACTTC	CASSFWTSNPRGQETQYF
TRBV7-9	TRBJ1-1	NA	many	11	TGTGCCAGCAGCTTGGACACTGAAGCTTTCTTT	CASSLDTEAFF
TRBV28	TRBJ2-5	NA	few	14	TGTGCCAGCAGTTCGGGGACATCCCCAGAGACCCAGTACTTC	CASSSGTSPETQYF
TRBV29-1	TRBJ2-1	NA	NA	13	TGCAGCGTTGGGGGCAGGGCGGTCAATGAGCAGTTCTTC	CSVGGRAVNEQFF
TRBV11-2	TRBJ2-3	TRBD2	NA	15	TGTGCCAGCAGCGGTAGGGGCGGGAGGTCTGATACGCAGTATTTT	CASSGRGGRSDTQYF
TRBV6-6	TRBJ2-7	NA	NA	15	TGTGCCAGCAGTTACTTCGCCGACATTTCCTACGAGCAGTACTTC	CASSYFADISYEQYF
TRBV4-1	TRBJ1-5	NA	NA	14	TGCGCCAGCAGCCAAAACCGGGGGGGACAGCCCCAGCATTTT	CASSQNRGGQPQHF
TRBV28	TRBJ2-7	NA	NA	13	TGTGCCAGCAGGATAGGGCGCTCCTACGAGCAGTACTTC	CASRIGRSYEQYF
TRBV4-2	TRBJ2-7	NA	once	14	TGTGCCAGCAGCCCCGCCTTAGAGGGATACGAGCAGTACTTC	CASSPALEGYEQYF
TRBV9	TRBJ2-3	NA	NA	16	TGTGCCAGCAGCGTTCTTCCGGCGGGGCGCACAGATACGCAGTATTTT	CASSVLPAGRTDTQYF
TRBV9	TRBJ2-5	NA	few	14	TGTGCCAGCAGCGCGAGTAGGGGTGCAGAGACCCAGTACTTC	CASSASRGAETQYF
TRBV12-3/TRBV12-4	TRBJ2-4	NA	few	15	TGTGCCAGCAGTTTAGTTGGGGCAACCAAAAACATTCAGTACTTC	CASSLVGATKNIQYF
TRBV29-1	TRBJ2-7	NA	NA	14	TGCAGCGTTGAAGTTTTGGCAGGGTCATACGAGCAGTACTTC	CSVEVLAGSYEQYF
TRBV5-1	TRBJ2-1	NA	NA	14	TGCGCCAGCAGCTTCCTAGCATATCAGGATGAGCAGTTCTTC	CASSFLAYQDEQFF
TRBV5-1	TRBJ2-3	NA	NA	11	TGCGCCAGCAGCCTACTGAATACGCAGTATTTT	CASSLLNTQYF
TRBV6-5	TRBJ2-4	TRBD2	NA	16	TGTGCCAGCAGTTCCGGCTCGCGGGGGGATAAAAACATTCAGTACTTC	CASSSGSRGDKNIQYF
TRBV29-1	TRBJ2-1	TRBD2	few	13	TGCAGCGTTGTGCTAGCGGAGTCCAATGAGCAGTTCTTC	CSVVLAESNEQFF
TRBV7-2	TRBJ2-5	NA	NA	13	TGTGCCAGCAGCTTGCCGGGGGTGCAGACCCAGTACTTC	CASSLPGVQTQYF
TRBV4-1	TRBJ2-1	NA	NA	17	TGCGCCAGCAGCCAAGATAGATGGAGGTACTCCTACAATGAGCAGTTCTTC	CASSQDRWRYSYNEQFF
TRBV6-6	TRBJ2-6	NA	NA	17	TGTGCCAGCTTGGGCGGAGGGGGCTTCTCTGGGGCCAACGTCCTGACTTTC	CASLGGGGFSGANVLTF
TRBV29-1	TRBJ2-1	NA	NA	15	TGCAGCGTCGACCGCCCAGGGGTGTCGTACAATGAGCAGTTCTTC	CSVDRPGVSYNEQFF
TRBV7-2	TRBJ2-3	NA	NA	12	TGTGCCAGCAGCCGGGACTTTCATACGCAGTATTTT	CASSRDFHTQYF
TRBV5-6	TRBJ2-3	NA	NA	13	TGTGCCAGCAGCAACGCGAGGGCAGATACGCAGTATTTT	CASSNARADTQYF
TRBV20-1	TRBJ2-6	NA	NA	18	TGCAGTGCTAGAGATCCCGTCCCCCGTATATCTGGGGCCAACGTCCTGACTTTC	CSARDPVPRISGANVLTF
TRBV12-5	TRBJ2-5	TRBD2	once	15	TGTGCTAGTGGTTTGGGGACTAGCGGGAGTGAGACCCAGTACTTC	CASGLGTSGSETQYF
TRBV14	TRBJ2-5	TRBD1	NA	15	TGTGCCAGCAGCCTAAGGGGGCACTCCCAAGAGACCCAGTACTTC	CASSLRGHSQETQYF
TRBV6-2/TRBV6-3	TRBJ2-7	NA	few	14	TGTGCCAGCAGTTACCGGAGACAGAGACGGGAGCAGTACTTC	CASSYRRQRREQYF
TRBV9	TRBJ2-1	NA	NA	15	TGTGCCAGCAGCGTAGTTGGGGAAGCCTACAATGAGCAGTTCTTC	CASSVVGEAYNEQFF
TRBV29-1	TRBJ2-3	NA	many	10	TGCAGCGTTGCTGCAGATACGCAGTATTTT	CSVAADTQYF
TRBV20-1	TRBJ2-3	NA	NA	15	TGCAGTGCTAGGACAGCCAGAGCCAGCACAGATACGCAGTATTTT	CSARTARASTDTQYF
TRBV4-1	TRBJ2-3	TRBD2	NA	15	TGCGCCACCACACGGACTAGCGGGAGAGGGGATACGCAGTATTTT	CATTRTSGRGDTQYF
TRBV6-6	TRBJ1-2	NA	NA	12	TGTGCCAGCGGGGAAAGTAACTATGGCTACACCTTC	CASGESNYGYTF
TRBV24-1	TRBJ2-3	TRBD2	NA	17	TGTGCCACCAGTGATCCCTTTAGCGGGGGTAATACAGATACGCAGTATTTT	CATSDPFSGGNTDTQYF
TRBV20-1	TRBJ2-7	NA	NA	15	TGCAGTGCTACCGTCTACGAACAGGCCTCCTACGAGCAGTACTTC	CSATVYEQASYEQYF
TRBV29-1	TRBJ1-1	TRBD1	few	13	TGCAGCGTGGGGACAGGGATGGAGTCTGAAGCTTTCTTT	CSVGTGMESEAFF
TRBV7-2	TRBJ2-5	NA	NA	15	TGTGCCAGCAGCTTGGGGCGTCAGTGGGGAGAGACCCAGTACTTC	CASSLGRQWGETQYF
TRBV5-5	TRBJ1-2	NA	once	15	TGTGCCAGCAGCTTGGATGCGGGGGTTGACTATGGCTACACCTTC	CASSLDAGVDYGYTF
TRBV4-1	TRBJ2-7	TRBD1	NA	16	TGCGCCAGCAGCCGGGATACAGGGGAGCCTACCTACGAGCAGTACTTC	CASSRDTGEPTYEQYF
TRBV6-6	TRBJ2-7	NA	few	13	TGTGCCAGCAACTCCCCCGGGGGGCACGAGCAGTACTTC	CASNSPGGHEQYF
TRBV25-1	TRBJ1-4	NA	NA	15	TGTGCCAGCAGTGGAAGGGCAACAACTAATGAAAAACTGTTTTTT	CASSGRATTNEKLFF